This TCR beta chain was sequenced during a study of cytomegalovirus exposure and HLA in healthy donors. The data were produced by immunoSEQ multiplex PCR, yet TCRdb's version contains in-frame clones alone and is incomplete. The sample carries 100,000 to 120,000 clones, roughly 90% recorded once. V trimming: 2 bases; J trimming: 8 bases; junction bases outside the gene matches: 9. This CDR3 comprises 16 residues. Germline V gene sequence: CDR1 MNHEY, CDR2 SVGAGI. This clonotype originated in a woman younger than 35 in good health and CMV-seronegative. The genes are TRBV6-5 and TRBJ2-1, with TRBD2 identical over 10 bases. Sequenced material: PBMCs. The CDR3 DNA reads as TGTGCCAGCAGTTACAGGGCTAGCGGGAGTTCGTATGAGCAGTTCTTC. Translating it yields CASSYRASGSSYEQFF.